This T cell receptor (beta chain) stems from a study of a mutant IDH1 vaccine in newly diagnosed glioma. In the study overall: Vaccine dosing followed radiotherapy by 4-6 weeks, or accompanied temozolomide cycles. Patients arrived already treated with radiotherapy, temozolomide, or both, most having had both. Study observations and caveats: Vaccine-induced immune responses occurred in 93.3% of patients.

Time point: week 11, during vaccination. In every dose of vaccine, 300 ug of mutant IDH1 20-mer peptide was given alongside topical imiquimod. Remarks on this clone: Its matching antigen is unknown.

Sequencing used immunoSEQ multiplex PCR; TCRdb keeps in-frame clones, though not all of them. The sample lists 20,000 to 25,000 clones; about nine tenths were seen once. This CDR3 has 12 amino acids. Trimming removed 3 bases from V and 3 bases from J, with 6 bases in between. Per the germline V gene, CDR1 is SGHTA and CDR2 is FQGNSA. This chain joins TRBV7-2 and TRBJ2-7; D gene ambiguous. The specimen was PBMCs, collected from a glioma patient whose treatment included an IDH1 peptide vaccine. The clonotype was recovered from a woman aged 35 to 49 with glioma. In DNA form, the CDR3 reads TGTGCCAGCAGCTTCAACAGCTACGAGCAGTACTTC. Its protein is CASSFNSYEQYF. The variable domain in full, completed from reference TRBV7-2 and TRBJ2-7, reads GAGVSQSPSNKVTEKGKDVELRCDPISGHTALYWYRQSLGQGLEFLIYFQGNSAPDKSGLPSDRFSAERTGGSVSTLTIQRTQQEDSAVYLCASSFNSYEQYFGPGTRLTVT.